One sample yielded the 11 T cell receptor beta chains listed below, sequenced in a study of blood T cell repertoires in COVID-19. Generated by immunoSEQ multiplex PCR, the TCRdb table keeps only in-frame clones and is missing some. Of roughly 250,000 clones listed, roughly 86% are singletons. Specimen: peripheral blood. The receptors were sampled from a man in his fifties or sixties with acute or convalescent COVID-19.

The chain carries TRBV12-5 and TRBJ1-2; 8 bases match TRBD1. Germline lookup yields CDR1 LGHNT and CDR2 FRNRAP. There are 16 residues in the CDR3. The junction had 12 bases not matched to a gene; V was cut back by 5 bases and J by 4 bases. For the CDR3, the DNA is TGTGCTAGTGGTCCACCGACAGGGGCGGACTCCTATGGCTACACCTTC. This sequence encodes CASGPPTGADSYGYTF.

This chain uses TRBV19 with TRBJ2-7, with 8 bases lining up with TRBD1. After removal of 5 bases from V and 3 bases from J, the junction contained 3 bases not matched to a gene. Germline CDR1 is LNHDA and CDR2 is SQIVND (reference sequence). The length of the CDR3 is 13 residues. Here the CDR3 DNA reads TGTGCCAGTAGTGGGACAGGTGGCTACGAGCAGTACTTC. The encoded protein is CASSGTGGYEQYF.

V is TRBV5-1 and J is TRBJ2-7; 11 positions agree with TRBD2. This CDR3 region has 15 residues. Germline lookup yields CDR1 SGHRS and CDR2 YFSETQ. After removal of 1 base from V and 6 bases from J, the junction contained 6 bases not matched to a gene. The CDR3 coding sequence is TGCGCCAGCAGCTTGCACACTAGCGGGGGAACCGAGCAGTACTTC. It codes for CASSLHTSGGTEQYF.

V usage is TRBV6-2 or TRBV6-3 and J usage is TRBJ1-4, with 8 bases that match TRBD1. Germline V gene data show CDR1 as MNHEY and CDR2 as SVGEGT. The CDR3 loop spans 14 amino acids. V was clipped by 5 bases and J by 8 bases; unmatched bases: 7. The CDR3: CASSNTGGREKLFF. Here the CDR3 DNA reads TGTGCCAGCAGTAATACAGGGGGTCGAGAAAAACTGTTTTTT.

The chain recombines TRBV5-1 with TRBJ1-1, with TRBD1 as a possible D gene (5 bases). This CDR3 comprises 16 residues. V lost 4 bases and J lost 3, with 19 bases in between. Germline V gene data show CDR1 as SGHRS and CDR2 as YFSETQ. The CDR3 reads CASSDLRGYLYTEAFF. The CDR3 coding sequence is TGCGCCAGCAGCGACCTTAGGGGCTACCTCTACACTGAAGCTTTCTTT.

V is TRBV28 and J is TRBJ2-7, with D possibly being TRBD1 (5 bases). The CDR3 sequence is 16 residues long. Germline V gene sequence: CDR1 MDHEN, CDR2 SYDVKM. V lost 6 bases and J 2 bases, leaving 20 bases between the germline ends. The CDR3 DNA sequence: TGTGCCAGCAGGCGCCGAATGACAAGGGGTACCTACGAGCAGTACTTC. The encoded protein is CASRRRMTRGTYEQYF.

The chain recombines TRBV6-1 with TRBJ1-5; possible D gene TRBD1, 5 bases. Looked up from germline, CDR1 is MNHNS and CDR2 is SASEGT. This CDR3 is built from 14 residues. Trimming removed 0 bases at V and 6 bases at J, with 9 bases between. The CDR3 sequence is CASSEAWGGQPQHF. The CDR3 nucleotides read TGTGCCAGCAGTGAAGCGTGGGGCGGTCAGCCCCAGCATTTT.

V usage is TRBV7-2 and J usage is TRBJ1-5; the match to TRBD1 covers 10 bases. Trimming at V came to 5 bases and at J to 3 bases, leaving 4 bases not matched to a gene. The CDR3 has 15 amino acids. Germline V gene data show CDR1 as SGHTA and CDR2 as FQGNSA. CDR3 coding DNA: TGTGCCAGCAGCCCGGGACAGGGGAACAATCAGCCCCAGCATTTT. Translating gives CASSPGQGNNQPQHF. Full variable domain (outside the CDR3, taken from reference TRBV7-2 and TRBJ1-5): GAGVSQSPSNKVTEKGKDVELRCDPISGHTALYWYRQSLGQGLEFLIYFQGNSAPDKSGLPSDRFSAERTGGSVSTLTIQRTQQEDSAVYLCASSPGQGNNQPQHFGDGTRLSIL.

The V call is TRBV7-9, the J call TRBJ1-2, with TRBD1 matching over 12 bases. In germline, CDR1 is SEHNR, CDR2 FQNEAQ (reference sequence). This CDR3 has 17 residues. The V and J ends lost 2 bases and 7 bases, in that order; junction bases with no gene match: 11. CDR3 nucleotides: TGTGCCAGCAGCTTACCGGGACAGGGGGCATGGGCCTCTGGCTACACCTTC. Translating gives CASSLPGQGAWASGYTF.

This clone was counted between two and nine times. The V and J genes are TRBV6-2 or TRBV6-3 and TRBJ2-7; possibly TRBD2 for D (6 bases). V lost 5 bases to trimming and J lost 2 bases, with 28 bases between them. The CDR3 runs to 19 residues. Per germline, CDR1 MNHEY and CDR2 SVGEGT. CDR3 nucleotides: TGTGCCAGCAGTCCAACTAGCAGTAGTGTGATAGCAAGCCCCTACGAGCAGTACTTC. This translates into CASSPTSSSVIASPYEQYF.

There are many counts of this clone. This rearrangement joins TRBV7-3 to TRBJ2-7, with TRBD1 identical over 8 bases. Trimming removed 2 bases from V and 3 bases from J; junction bases left unmatched: 0. Germline CDR1 reads SGHTA; CDR2 reads FQGTGA. This CDR3 spans 13 amino acids. CDR3: CASSLDRGYEQYF. CDR3 coding DNA: TGTGCCAGCAGCTTAGACAGGGGCTACGAGCAGTACTTC.